A single sample is the source of the 14 T cell receptor beta chains below, sequenced in a study of cytomegalovirus exposure and HLA in healthy donors. Primers included in the PCR were 60 Vbeta and 13 Jbeta primers. Sequenced by immunoSEQ multiplex PCR; TCRdb stores in-frame clones only, minus some. This table holds tens of thousands of clones, approximately 83% found once. The specimen was PBMCs. These receptors were taken from a human donor in good health.

The rearrangement links TRBV19 to TRBJ1-1; perhaps TRBD1 as D (5 bases). Trimming removed 5 bases from V and 11 bases from J, with 15 bases in between. This CDR3 is built from 12 residues. Germline V gives CDR1 LNHDA, CDR2 SQIVND (reference sequence). CDR3 sequence: CASSAGTVAAFF. CDR3 in DNA: TGTGCCAGTAGTGCGGGGACTGTTGCGGCTTTCTTT.

The chain combines TRBV11-2 with TRBJ2-7; D remains unclear. Germline CDR1 SGHAT, CDR2 FQNNGV. The CDR3 is made up of 15 amino acids. The V end lost 1 base, the J end lost 3 bases, and 13 bases lay between the germline ends. The CDR3 region has the DNA TGTGCCAGCAGCTTAGGTCCGGGTGATGGCTACGAGCAGTACTTC. Protein product: CASSLGPGDGYEQYF.

The chain links TRBV19 to TRBJ1-5, with TRBD1 identical over 7 bases. The CDR3 is made up of 14 amino acids. The V and J ends lost 5 bases and 5 bases, in that order; junction bases with no gene match: 6. Per the germline V gene, CDR1 is LNHDA and CDR2 is SQIVND (reference sequence). Here the CDR3 DNA reads TGTGCCAGTAGTCAGGGACAGATTTATCAGCCCCAGCATTTT. Protein product: CASSQGQIYQPQHF. The whole variable domain, remainder taken from reference TRBV19 and TRBJ1-5, is DGGITQSPKYLFRKEGQNVTLSCEQNLNHDAMYWYRQDPGQGLRLIYYSQIVNDFQKGDIAEGYSVSREKKESFPLTVTSAQKNPTAFYLCASSQGQIYQPQHFGDGTRLSIL.

The chain uses TRBV28 and TRBJ2-2, with 10 positions matching TRBD2. CDR1 and CDR2 from the germline V gene are MDHEN and SYDVKM. Trimming took 3 bases from V and 4 from J; bases not matched to a gene: 5. CDR3 size: 16 residues. The CDR3 region has the DNA TGTGCCAGCAGTTTTCTAGCGGGAGACCTCACCGGGGAGCTGTTTTTT. Amino acid sequence: CASSFLAGDLTGELFF.

In this sample, this clone turned up once. V gene TRBV7-9 combines with J gene TRBJ1-1, with D unresolved. Germline V gives CDR1 SEHNR, CDR2 FQNEAQ (reference sequence). The CDR3 is 15 amino acids. The V end lost 2 bases, the J end lost 0 bases, and 10 bases lay between the germline ends. The CDR3 nucleotides are TGTGCCAGCAGCTTATTGAGACTGGTGAACACTGAAGCTTTCTTT. It codes for CASSLLRLVNTEAFF.

The V gene is TRBV30, the J gene TRBJ1-2, with D possibly matching TRBD1 (6 bases). Germline CDR1 is GTSNPN and CDR2 is SVGIG (reference sequence). This CDR3 is built from 17 residues. The ends were cut back, 3 bases at V and 4 bases at J, with 24 bases in the middle. CDR3: CAWRGLGVGRGTYGYTF. CDR3 DNA: TGTGCCTGGAGGGGGTTGGGAGTCGGCAGGGGAACCTATGGCTACACCTTC.

Regarding this clone: An end of the junction does not agree with germline; a read error may underlie this. This chain joins TRBV7-7 and TRBJ2-1; 10 nucleotides agree with TRBD2. There are 14 residues in the CDR3. Germline lookup yields CDR1 SSHAT and CDR2 FNYEAQ (reference sequence). The CDR3 here is CASSLAGVGNEQFF. The CDR3 DNA sequence: TGTGCTAGCAGCCTAGCGGGAGTGGGGAATGAGCAGTTCTTC.

The rearrangement links TRBV30 to TRBJ1-2; perhaps TRBD1 as D (5 bases). The germline CDR1 and CDR2 sequences are GTSNPN and SVGIG (reference sequence). This CDR3 has 13 amino acids. The V and J ends lost 5 bases and 8 bases respectively, with 18 bases between them. CDR3 in DNA: TGTGCCTGGTGGGGAACATCGGGGGACGGCTACACCTTC. Amino acids: CAWWGTSGDGYTF.

This clone has more than one count but fewer than ten. The germline gene is not matched at one end of the junction; a read error may be the cause. The chain is built from TRBV7-7 and TRBJ1-6; 7 nucleotides match TRBD1. The CDR3 loop spans 14 amino acids. Germline CDR1 reads SSHAT; CDR2 reads FNYEAQ (reference sequence). CDR3 region: CASSSGTVNSPLHF. The CDR3 DNA sequence: TGTGCTAGCAGCTCGGGGACAGTCAATTCACCCCTCCACTTT. Full variable domain (rest looked up from reference TRBV7-7 and TRBJ1-6): GAGVSQSPRYKVTKRGQDVTLRCDPISSHATLYWYQQALGQGPEFLTYFNYEAQPDKSGLPSDRFSAERPEGSISTLTIQRTEQRDSAMYRCASSSGTVNSPLHFGNGTRLTVT.

The chain carries TRBV19 and TRBJ2-1, with TRBD2 matching 14 bases. The CDR3 totals 19 residues. Per the germline V gene, CDR1 is LNHDA and CDR2 is SQIVND (reference sequence). V lost 5 bases to trimming and J lost 8 bases; unmatched junction nucleotides: 17. CDR3 DNA sequence: TGTGCCAGTAGTTTAAAAACGGGGGAACCGGGACTAGCGGGAGATGAGCAGTTCTTC. Its protein is CASSLKTGEPGLAGDEQFF.

To note about this clone: Other DNA sequences in the sample encode the same CDR3. V and J are TRBV5-6 and TRBJ2-7; 10 bases are a match to TRBD2. Trimming at V came to 7 bases and at J to 3 bases, leaving 7 bases not matched to a gene. Germline values: CDR1 SGHDT, CDR2 YYEEEE. The CDR3 has 14 amino acids. CDR3: CASAGASGSYEQYF. The CDR3 DNA reads as TGTGCCAGCGCCGGGGCTAGCGGGAGCTACGAGCAGTACTTC.

CDR3 region: CASSRTSGSNYEQYF. CDR3 nucleotides: TGCGCCAGCAGTAGAACTAGCGGGTCGAACTACGAGCAGTACTTC. This sequence joins TRBV10-2 and TRBJ2-7; 9 bases agree with TRBD2. CDR3 length: 15 residues. V lost 5 bases, J lost 3 bases, and 8 bases stayed unmatched. The germline V gene encodes CDR1 WSHSY and CDR2 SAAADI.

This clone was counted once. The genes are TRBV28 and TRBJ1-5; 9 positions match TRBD1. Looked up from germline, CDR1 is MDHEN and CDR2 is SYDVKM. The ends lost 5 bases at V and 2 bases at J; junction bases unmatched: 4. The CDR3 loop spans 15 amino acids. CDR3 nucleotide sequence: TGTGCCAGCAGTCCCTGGGACAGGGGCAATCAGCCCCAGCATTTT. Its translation is CASSPWDRGNQPQHF.

The V gene is TRBV7-8, the J gene TRBJ2-7; 14 positions match TRBD2. Unmatched junction bases numbered 12, after V lost 5 bases and J lost 3 bases. CDR1 is SGHVS and CDR2 is FQNEAQ in the germline V gene. The CDR3 consists of 18 residues. The CDR3 coding sequence is TGTGCCAGCAGCCAAGCAGGGACTAGCGGGAGTAACATCTACGAGCAGTACTTC. Translating gives CASSQAGTSGSNIYEQYF.